The T cell receptor (beta chain) described here comes from a study of T cell responses to AZD1222 COVID-19 vaccine (dated by TCRdb to 2020 to 2022). For context, the study as a whole: TCR sequencing was performed for 230 to 250 trial participants, of whom 207 were given two doses of AZD1222 and approximately 25 were given two doses of MenACWY control vaccine. Trial participants were enrolled into age subgroups of 18-55, 56-69 and 70-plus years, which contained about 150, 27 and 61 TCR-sequenced participants, respectively. General study outcomes and caveats: Epitopes outside the regions mutated in the B.1.351 and B.1.1.7 variants were reportedly recognized by nearly half of the unique spike-specific TCRs. Conclusions about previously exposed vaccinees were limited because only six AZD1222 recipients were SARS-CoV-2 seropositive at baseline. Participants were mostly white British and included more females than males, and it was suggested by the authors that clonal diversity may have been underestimated. The 56-69-year group was small, and its depth increase did not reach significance, likely because of low power. After two AZD1222 doses, both the breadth and the depth of spike-specific TCRs were significantly higher than at day 0 and than in MenACWY recipients. Because no day 14 peak-response samples were available, the repertoires could be characterized only after the peak T cell response. CD4 TCRs associated with the vaccine covered the entire spike protein, and the dominant responses were in regions 160-218 and 743-854.

A note on this clone: What this receptor recognizes is not known. No base qualities exist here, and no much larger clone lies one base off it.

The CDR3 regions of human TCRbeta chains were analyzed by immunosequencing. As for how the authors treated the data: TCRs in the repertoires were matched against a reference library of SARS-CoV-2-specific TCRs that had been generated with the MIRA antigen-specificity platform. Breadth was defined as the fraction of unique TCRs that were SARS-CoV-2-associated, and depth was defined as the fraction of total T cells that were SARS-CoV-2-associated. Each spike-specific TCR was assigned to its reactive spike region and to a CD4 or CD8 class using the MIRA data. Log10-transformed breadth and depth values were compared by one-way ANOVA with Sidak's multiple comparisons tests. TCRdb retrieved this table from immuneACCESS and kept in-frame rearrangements only. Not all clones are present; in checked studies, unresolved V genes account for under half, and no reason is known for the remainder. V and J calls and clone size are given by that table; D and trimming were obtained from the DNA. A total of about 140,000 clones appear in this sample, around 94% of them only once. 12% of the sample lies in the top ten.

In light of the paper, this sample's time point label describes: sample from adult after SARS-CoV-2 infection, after symptom onset. Two convalescent COVID-19 patients, sampled after symptom onset from adults with prior SARS-CoV-2 infection, were also TCR-sequenced for comparison. Specimen: peripheral blood, collected after recovery from COVID-19. This receptor was obtained from an adult who had recovered from COVID-19.

The sequence in DNA is TGTGCCAGCAGCTTAGACAGATCTAATGAGCAGTTCTTC. This yields the protein CASSLDRSNEQFF. The V and J segments used are TRBV11-2 and TRBJ2-1, with the D gene call left open. Trimming at the junction amounts to 0 bases on V and 7 bases on J, and the germline ends lie 7 bases apart. Spanning cysteine to phenylalanine, the CDR3 consists of 13 amino acids. Only the CDR3 portion is preserved as DNA: 39 bases, with reading frame beginning at the first base. CDR1 and CDR2, per the germline V gene, are SGHAT and FQNNGV. The reference TRBV11-2 and TRBJ2-1 proteins fill in what lies around the CDR3, so the full variable domain reads EAGVAQSPRYKIIEKRQSVAFWCNPISGHATLYWYQQILGQGPKLLIQFQNNGVVDDSQLPKDRFSAERLKGVDSTLKIQPAKLEDSAVYLCASSLDRSNEQFFGPGTRLTVL.